This T cell receptor beta chain emerged from a study of T cells after yellow fever vaccination (dated by TCRdb to 2018 to 2020). Regarding the study in general: The SMART-Seq v4 Ultra Low Input RNA kit was used to prepare libraries from fractions with low cell numbers. To follow T-cell clones before and after both primary and booster YFV17D yellow fever vaccination, bulk TCR alpha and beta repertoires underwent longitudinal sequencing. Two healthy male donors, one aged 18 to 30 and one aged 30 to 39 years, were included in the cohort. Blood was collected at multiple timepoints before and after primary and secondary immunization, and bulk PBMC replicates and cell subsets were isolated. Results and caveats for the whole study, not just this receptor: Compared with the primary T-cell response, the secondary T-cell response was weaker but faster, peaking on day 5 rather than day 15. A small fraction of clonotypes appeared in both the CD4 and CD8 compartments, likely as a result of convergent recombination. Only a couple of donors were included in the study, so the extent to which the findings can be generalized is limited. After the booster, most clones that had expanded after primary vaccination were detected again (approximately 95% of CD4 and roughly 86% of CD8), suggesting broad maintenance of memory. Because abundant contaminating clonotypes from the bulk population could be contained in FACS-sorted repertoires, computational filtering was required.

After removal of 5 bases from V and 5 bases from J, the junction retains 9 bases not matched to a gene. For CDR1 and CDR2, the germline V gene lists SGHTA and FQGNSA. Including the terminal cysteine and phenylalanine, the CDR3 comprises 15 residues. Only CDR3 DNA remains: 45 bases, in frame from the first base. The intended sense of this specimen's treatment or condition label: live attenuated yellow fever vaccine strain. At each blood-draw timepoint, two biological replicates of bulk PBMCs were collected. A standard Ficoll-Paque protocol was used to isolate PBMCs from peripheral blood. TriZol was used to extract RNA from bulk PBMCs, from CD4 and CD8 fractions, and from dextramer-positive and dextramer-negative fractions. TCR cDNA was synthesized by 5'RACE template switching, which introduced a universal primer site and unique molecular identifiers. Priming for cDNA synthesis came from both the TCR alpha and TCR beta constant segments. Library amplification used two PCR steps, and the second PCR step added sample barcodes and sequencing adapters. Sequencing of the libraries was done on either Illumina HiSeq 2500 (2x100 bp) or NovaSeq (2x150 bp). The authors' pipeline ran thus. MIGEC handled demultiplexing of reads and collapsing into UMI consensus sequences, while MiXCR performed V(D)J alignment. Clonotypes responding to the vaccine were identified with edgeR on replicate PBMC samples, with the criteria of FDR below 0.01 and a log2 fold change above 5 up to day 15. CD4 or CD8 identity was assigned to each bulk clonotype according to whether the clonotype was present at higher abundance in the sequenced CD4 repertoire or the sequenced CD8 repertoire. TCRdb cleaned the public reads at Q25 with fastp, built clones with MiXCR and kept in-frame beta chains. Each entry is one CDR3 protein sequence, shown with its most common DNA and genes. These V and J calls originate from TCRdb's pipeline instead of the authors' own analysis. The sample table records 550,000 or so distinct CDR3 sequences; about 19% of these occur just once. 14% of the sample comes from the top ten.

Notes on this clonotype: Its antigen is still unknown. Base qualities were left out, and no much larger clone turns up one base away.

The receptor chain draws on TRBV7-2 and TRBJ2-5, with 9 middle bases fitting TRBD2. Sequenced here: PBMCs, sampled 15 days after the yellow fever booster vaccination. The sequence derives from a man under 40 who received the YFV17D yellow fever vaccine. The CDR3 is CASSPSAGGYETQYF. The nucleotide sequence is TGTGCCAGCAGCCCCTCAGCGGGAGGCTATGAGACCCAGTACTTC.